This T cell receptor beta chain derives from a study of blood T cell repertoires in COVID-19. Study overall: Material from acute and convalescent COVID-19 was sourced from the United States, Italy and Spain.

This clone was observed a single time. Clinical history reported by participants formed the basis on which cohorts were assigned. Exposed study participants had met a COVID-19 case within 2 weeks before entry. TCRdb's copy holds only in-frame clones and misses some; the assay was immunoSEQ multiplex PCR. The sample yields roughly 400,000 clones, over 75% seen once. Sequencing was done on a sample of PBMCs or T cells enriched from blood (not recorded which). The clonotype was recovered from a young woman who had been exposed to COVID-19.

The CDR3 loop is CASSYGTSSYGYTF. The DNA for the CDR3 is TGTGCCAGCAGTTACGGAACCTCTAGCTATGGCTACACCTTC. This chain connects TRBV28 to TRBJ1-2; D remains ambiguous. The CDR3 consists of 14 residues. V shed 4 bases and J shed 4 bases, with 13 bases lying between them. Germline V gives CDR1 MDHEN, CDR2 SYDVKM.